These T cell receptor beta chains were read from a single sample in a study of Ad26.COV2.S vaccination and SARS-CoV-2 variants. Profiled with immunoSEQ multiplex PCR; TCRdb holds only in-frame clones, not every one. Of about 420,000 clones listed, roughly 88% were seen once; the top ten hold 3.6%. This specimen was peripheral blood, taken in a trial of Ad26.COV2.S vaccine versus placebo. These receptors came from a person between 18 and 60 years old who received the Ad26.COV2.S COVID-19 vaccine or a placebo. CDR3s include the opening cysteine and the closing phenylalanine or tryptophan. Each record gives: J gene, V gene, CDR3 protein.

TRBJ1-6,TRBV5-1,CASSAGQETSYNSPLHF
TRBJ2-3,TRBV9,CASSRETDTQYF
TRBJ2-5,TRBV7-2,CASSLVNTLGETQYF
TRBJ2-1,TRBV27,CASSTTFSGTPNEQFF
TRBJ1-2,TRBV4-3,CASSQIGTEANYGYTF
TRBJ2-7,TRBV7-6,CASSPVGGWTYEQYF
TRBJ2-3,TRBV24-1,CATSDLPAFASTDTQYF
TRBJ1-4,TRBV18,CASSSQETNEKLFF
TRBJ2-7,TRBV6-1,CASSEDWTGDEQYF
TRBJ2-1,TRBV29-1,CSVGRAGDLGSYNEQFF
TRBJ2-2,TRBV19,CASSIRRYTGELFF
TRBJ2-5,TRBV7-9,CASSFGRGWEETQYF
TRBJ1-5,TRBV15,CATSSGDRGEDQPQHF
TRBJ1-5,TRBV19,CASSIRAGAGGQPQHF
TRBJ2-3,TRBV19,CASSTGRGDTDTQYF
TRBJ2-7,TRBV6-5,CASSYSNRGTSEQYF
TRBJ2-3,TRBV11-3,CASAPGQRSTDTQYF
TRBJ1-3,TRBV28,CASNSGGVLAGNTIYF
TRBJ2-5,TRBV3-1/TRBV3-2,CASSRGAGGKETQYF
TRBJ2-5,TRBV5-8,CASSWNGNLMETQYF
TRBJ1-2,TRBV11-2,CASSLDYNYGYTF
TRBJ1-1,TRBV3-1/TRBV3-2,CASSPSGAKQNTEAFF
TRBJ1-1,TRBV19,CASSPMNTEAFF
TRBJ1-1,TRBV6-6,CASILEGGLTEAFF
TRBJ2-2,TRBV18,CASQTGTNTGELFF
TRBJ2-5,TRBV4-2,CASSQAAGGRQETQYF
TRBJ2-1,TRBV10-3,CAISESNNEQFF
TRBJ1-1,TRBV5-1,CASSSSTGMNTEAFF
TRBJ2-7,TRBV11-2,CASSLVTASAYEQYF
TRBJ2-1,TRBV9,CASSVSSGLSYNEQFF
TRBJ2-3,TRBV5-1,CASRGTGGADRYTDTQYF
TRBJ1-5,TRBV3-1/TRBV3-2,CASSQSLRLMMYQPQHF
TRBJ1-2,TRBV19,CASKDRGSDGYTF
TRBJ1-1,TRBV10-3,CAVLGTGGGEAFF
TRBJ2-2,TRBV11-2,CASSFLGYTGELFF
TRBJ1-3,TRBV7-2,CASSLAGRGNTIYF
TRBJ1-4,TRBV2,CASSLAQLNEKLFF
TRBJ1-6,TRBV30,CAWKAGGWALHF
TRBJ1-2,TRBV28,CADFGQNYGYTF
TRBJ2-7,TRBV7-6,CASSHMGRHIDEQYF
TRBJ1-6,TRBV2,CAGSVRVAVDNSPLHF
TRBJ2-3,TRBV6-2/TRBV6-3,CASSSTGVLRDTQYF